The next 4 T cell receptor beta chains were all read from a single sample in a study of blood T cell repertoires in COVID-19. Data came from immunoSEQ multiplex PCR; TCRdb stores just in-frame clones and leaves some out. This repertoire shows under 250,000 clones, about 88% found once; its top ten account for about 5%. Sequencing used peripheral blood. The receptors derive from a woman in her thirties or forties with acute or convalescent COVID-19.

On this clone itself: A junction boundary mismatches the germline segment, possibly from a read error. V is TRBV27 and J is TRBJ1-5, with a weak D call TRBD1 (6 bases). Germline assignment: CDR1 MNHEY and CDR2 SMNVEV (reference sequence). The CDR3 is 16 amino acids. CDR3 region: CASSFYVGTQFQAQHF. DNA for the CDR3: TGTGCCAGCAGTTTTTACGTTGGGACACAGTTTCAGGCCCAGCATTTT.

This clone was recorded a few times. The CDR3 DNA is TGTGCCAGCAGCGTCGACAGACACGGGGAGCTGTTTTTT. Its protein is CASSVDRHGELFF. The chain combines TRBV5-5 with TRBJ2-2; the D gene is possibly TRBD1 (5 bases). The V and J ends lost 4 bases and 7 bases respectively, with 11 bases between them. The V gene's germline CDR1 is SGHKS and CDR2 YYEKEE (reference sequence). The CDR3 length is 13 residues.

V is TRBV7-2 and J is TRBJ1-5; TRBD1 might be the D (5 bases). This CDR3 has 13 residues. Deletions cut 3 bases from V and 7 bases from J, with 10 bases between. Germline V CDR1 and CDR2: SGHTA, FQGNSA. CDR3 loop: CASSLTEGQPQHF. CDR3 nucleotides: TGTGCCAGCAGCTTGACAGAAGGGCAGCCCCAGCATTTT.

The CDR3 DNA is TGCAGCGTTGTCTACAGGGCGAACACTGAAGCTTTCTTT. This translates into CSVVYRANTEAFF. J is TRBJ1-1 and V is TRBV29-1, with D possibly TRBD1 on 6 matching bases. Germline CDR1 SQVTM, CDR2 ANQGSEA. The CDR3 has 13 amino acids. Trimming pared 4 bases from V and 1 base from J, leaving 10 bases between.